This TCR beta chain stems from a study of cytomegalovirus exposure and HLA in healthy donors. Study-level results: Among TCR beta chains, those listed as cytomegalovirus-associated numbered about 150. In vitro testing confirmed a few CMV-associated chains as specific for CMV antigens.

The germline CDR1 and CDR2 sequences are SEHNR and FQNEAQ (reference sequence). The CDR3 is made up of 18 amino acids. Points on this clone: Its antigen is as yet unknown. At one end, the junction sequence differs from germline, possibly due to a read error.

Researchers ran the PCR with 60 Vbeta and 13 Jbeta primers. TCRdb's copy holds only in-frame clones and misses some; the assay was immunoSEQ multiplex PCR. Of around 150,000 clones in the sample, roughly 87% were seen once. The sequence derives from a young man in good health and CMV-seropositive. The sequencing sample was made of PBMCs. The chain is built from TRBV7-9 and TRBJ2-2; 8 positions agree with TRBD2. The CDR3 protein is CSSSLLARLATNTGELFF. The CDR3 nucleotides are TGTTCCAGCAGCTTGTTGGCTCGACTAGCGACGAACACCGGGGAGCTGTTTTTT.